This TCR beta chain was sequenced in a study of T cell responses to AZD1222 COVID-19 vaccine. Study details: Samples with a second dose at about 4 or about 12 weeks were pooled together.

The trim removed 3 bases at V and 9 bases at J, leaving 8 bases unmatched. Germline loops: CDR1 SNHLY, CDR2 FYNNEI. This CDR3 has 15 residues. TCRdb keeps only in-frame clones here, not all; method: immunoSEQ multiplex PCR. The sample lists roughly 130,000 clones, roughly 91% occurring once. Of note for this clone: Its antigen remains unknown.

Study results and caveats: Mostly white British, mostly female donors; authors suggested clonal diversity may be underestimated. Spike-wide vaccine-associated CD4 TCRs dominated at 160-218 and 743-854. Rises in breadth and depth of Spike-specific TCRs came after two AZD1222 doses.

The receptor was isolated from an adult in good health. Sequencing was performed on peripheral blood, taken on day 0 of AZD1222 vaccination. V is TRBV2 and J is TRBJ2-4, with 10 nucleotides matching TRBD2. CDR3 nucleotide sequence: TGTGCCAGCAGTGAGTCAAGCGGGAGGGATGGCATTCAGTACTTC. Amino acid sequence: CASSESSGRDGIQYF.